A single sample gave rise to the 13 T cell receptor beta chains below, sequenced in a study of T cell responses to AZD1222 COVID-19 vaccine. Data came from immunoSEQ multiplex PCR; TCRdb stores just in-frame clones and leaves some out. Of under 150,000 clones listed, around 92% are singletons. This specimen consisted of peripheral blood, obtained 28 days after the second AZD1222 dose. These receptors were obtained from an adult who received the AZD1222 COVID-19 vaccine.

The chain carries TRBV6-5 and TRBJ2-3; 9 nucleotides agree with TRBD2. The CDR3 is 14 amino acids. The V segment lost 6 bases and the J segment 4 bases; nucleotides outside the gene matches: 5. The germline V gene encodes CDR1 MNHEY and CDR2 SVGAGI. Here the CDR3 DNA reads TGTGCCAGCAGCTTAGCGGGAGCCGCAGATACGCAGTATTTT. This codes for CASSLAGAADTQYF.

CDR3 loop: CASLREPGTQYF. The CDR3 bases are TGTGCCAGCCTCAGGGAACCAGGTACGCAGTATTTT. The chain links TRBV2 to TRBJ2-3, with D possibly being TRBD1 (5 bases). Trimming stripped 8 bases from V and 8 bases from J, with 14 bases between. The CDR3 length is 12 residues. CDR1 SNHLY and CDR2 FYNNEI come from the germline V gene.

This clone appeared a single time. This chain joins TRBV28 and TRBJ2-7; 11 nucleotides match TRBD1. The V gene's germline CDR1 is MDHEN and CDR2 SYDVKM. Trimming removed 7 bases from V and 4 bases from J; junction bases left unmatched: 12. The CDR3 contains 16 residues. The CDR3 DNA is TGTGCCAGCACTCAAGGGGGGACAGGGGGGAGGTACGAGCAGTACTTC. Translation: CASTQGGTGGRYEQYF.

V and J are TRBV7-8 and TRBJ1-4, with TRBD1 identical over 9 bases. CDR1 is SGHVS, CDR2 FQNEAQ, per germline. V shed 4 bases, J shed 3 bases, and the junction held 0 bases outside the gene matches. The CDR3 totals 14 residues. The CDR3 reads CASSWTGANEKLFF. The CDR3, as DNA: TGTGCCAGCAGCTGGACAGGGGCTAATGAAAAACTGTTTTTT.

This chain connects TRBV20-1 to TRBJ2-5; 11 nucleotides match TRBD2. Trimming took 3 bases from V and 2 from J; bases not matched to a gene: 14. The germline V gene encodes CDR1 DFQATT and CDR2 SNEGSKA (reference sequence). CDR3 length: 18 amino acids. The CDR3 sequence: CSASVGLAGGPLQETQYF. CDR3 bases: TGCAGTGCTAGTGTCGGGCTAGCGGGAGGCCCCCTGCAAGAGACCCAGTACTTC.

This chain links TRBV10-3 with TRBJ2-3; 9 bases fit TRBD2. This CDR3 spans 16 amino acids. V lost 0 bases, J lost 4 bases, and 5 bases stayed unmatched. Germline V CDR1 and CDR2: ENHRY, SYGVKD. The CDR3 sequence: CAISESGLAGSDTQYF. CDR3 in DNA: TGTGCCATCAGTGAGTCGGGACTAGCTGGTTCAGATACGCAGTATTTT.

The genes are TRBV3-1 (or the pseudogene TRBV3-2) and TRBJ1-3; no reliable D call. CDR3 size: 16 residues. The V end was cut by 0 bases, the J end by 0 bases, with 9 bases between. CDR1 and CDR2 (germline): LGHDT, YNNKEL (reference sequence). The CDR3 bases are TGTGCCAGCAGCCAAGATAGGCTGGTCTCTGGAAACACCATATATTTT. This encodes CASSQDRLVSGNTIYF.

In its sample, this clone was seen once. V is TRBV10-3 and J is TRBJ2-2; maybe TRBD1 (5 bases). The germline CDR1 and CDR2 sequences are ENHRY and SYGVKD. The CDR3 sequence is 15 residues long. Trimming left V 5 bases short and J 2 bases short, with 12 bases between. In DNA, the CDR3 is TGTGCCATCAGTAGTACAGGTGACAACACCGGGGAGCTGTTTTTT. This translates into CAISSTGDNTGELFF.

The gene calls are TRBV5-1 and TRBJ1-5, with D tentatively TRBD1 (6 bases). Germline V gives CDR1 SGHRS, CDR2 YFSETQ. Trimming left V 4 bases short and J 5 bases short, with 13 bases between. The CDR3 extends over 14 amino acids. The CDR3: CASSLDSFYQPQHF. CDR3 coding DNA: TGCGCCAGCAGCCTGGACAGTTTTTATCAGCCCCAGCATTTT.

The table lists this clone with a count of one. The rearrangement joins TRBV18 to TRBJ1-3; TRBD1 is a possible D gene (6 bases). The germline V gene encodes CDR1 KGHSH and CDR2 LQKENI. This CDR3 is built from 16 residues. V lost 6 bases and J 2 bases, leaving 17 bases between the germline ends. This CDR3 is CASSMGTRAAGNTIYF. The DNA of the CDR3 is TGTGCCAGCTCGATGGGGACAAGGGCGGCTGGAAACACCATATATTTT.

This clone came up a few times. V and J are TRBV7-9 and TRBJ1-1, with TRBD1 identical over 9 bases. The CDR3 is 14 residues long. The germline CDR1 and CDR2 sequences are SEHNR and FQNEAQ (reference sequence). Trimming removed 1 base from V and 13 bases from J; junction bases left unmatched: 10. Here the CDR3 reads CASSLELIGDRVFF. For the CDR3, the DNA is TGTGCCAGCAGCTTAGAATTAATCGGGGACAGGGTTTTCTTT.

The chain has TRBV2 and TRBJ1-2, with 10 positions matching TRBD1. CDR1 is SNHLY, CDR2 FYNNEI, per germline. The CDR3 is 12 residues long. Losses at the gene ends were 8 bases for V and 7 bases for J; bases not matched to a gene: 4. The CDR3 DNA reads as TGTGCCAGCTCCCGGGACAGGGGTGGCTACACCTTC. Its protein product is CASSRDRGGYTF. The full variable domain, its missing parts supplied by reference TRBV2 and TRBJ1-2, is EPEVTQTPSHQVTQMGQEVILRCVPISNHLYFYWYRQILGQKVEFLVSFYNNEISEKSEIFDDQFSVERPDGSNFTLKIRSTKLEDSAMYFCASSRDRGGYTFGSGTRLTVV.

The chain combines TRBV24-1 with TRBJ2-5; no definite D call. The germline V and J ends were trimmed by 4 bases and 8 bases, with 7 bases remaining between them. CDR1 is KGHDR, CDR2 SFDVKD, per germline. CDR3 length equals 11 residues. For the CDR3, the DNA is TGTGCCACCAGTGAGGGTCCAACCCAGTACTTC. Protein sequence: CATSEGPTQYF.